This TCR beta chain was documented in a study of T-cell reconstitution after alpha-beta-depleted transplantation in children. Study-wide results and limits: At day 60, the high TCRbeta diversity found in some patients originated from recipient T cells and thymic progenitors that had survived. Roughly two months post-transplant, alpha-beta T cells reportedly originated from several hundred graft clones that had expanded. Newly produced T cells mostly provided counts and TCRbeta diversity after one year, as hyperexpanded clones declined.

During its preparation, the TCRbeta library received unique molecular identifiers. TCRdb reanalysed the PCR reads using MiXCR and keeps one entry per CDR3 protein. This table holds about 540,000 distinct CDR3 sequences, more than 20% found once. A word on this clonotype: Its antigen is still unknown.

Germline V lookup: CDR1 SGHRS, CDR2 YFSETQ. The CDR3 sequence is 15 residues long. J was trimmed by 4 bases and V by 4 bases; bases with no gene match: 7. The source of this sequence is a boy younger than two with Wiskott-Aldrich syndrome, due to receive a stem cell transplant. The rearrangement links TRBV5-1 to TRBJ1-5; 8 bases are a match to TRBD1. The specimen comprised PBMCs, sampled before TCRalphabeta/CD19-depleted stem cell transplant. The CDR3 nucleotides read TGCGCCAGCAGCAAGAATACAGGGGGGAATCAGCCCCAGCATTTT. Translating gives CASSKNTGGNQPQHF.